The 4 T cell receptor beta chains presented below share a single source sample, sequenced in a study of CD8+ T cells in alopecia areata. Sequencing relied on a cDNA template that was reverse transcribed from extracted RNA. The method was immunoSEQ multiplex PCR; TCRdb's version includes in-frame clones alone and lacks a portion of them. The sample holds fewer than 200,000 clones, roughly 66% seen once. The sample was CD8+ T cells sorted from blood, taken at week 0. These receptors originate from a human donor with alopecia areata.

This clone was picked up one time. V is TRBV4-2 and J is TRBJ2-7, with a tentative D call TRBD1 (5 bases). Germline CDR1 is LGHNA and CDR2 is YNFKEQ. Trimming shortened V by 3 bases and J by 1 base, and 10 bases separated the two germline ends. The CDR3 extends over 14 amino acids. This chain's CDR3 is CASSQRTGSYEQYF. In DNA form, the CDR3 reads TGTGCCAGCAGCCAGCGAACAGGTTCCTACGAGCAGTACTTC.

The V and J genes are TRBV27 and TRBJ2-7; the D is unclear. The CDR3 length is 14 residues. CDR1 and CDR2 (germline): MNHEY, SMNVEV (reference sequence). V lost 4 bases and J 2 bases, leaving 12 bases between the germline ends. CDR3 protein: CASSSPATTYEQYF. CDR3 nucleotides: TGTGCCAGCAGTTCCCCCGCCACGACCTACGAGCAGTACTTC.

The V call is TRBV6-1, the J call TRBJ1-2, with a possible D match to TRBD1 (6 bases). The CDR3 runs 17 residues. V gave up 6 bases and J gave up 7 bases, with 27 bases separating them. CDR1 MNHNS and CDR2 SASEGT come from the germline V gene. The CDR3 is CASRERWGASWFLGYTF. CDR3 bases: TGTGCCAGCAGAGAACGTTGGGGGGCGAGTTGGTTTCTTGGCTACACCTTC.

This chain uses TRBV23-1 with TRBJ1-1; no firm D call. TRBV23-1 is marked as an open reading frame, function uncertain. This CDR3 has 13 residues. V was cut by 7 bases and J by 1 base, with 10 bases left in between. The CDR3 DNA reads TGCGCCAGCAAGAAGGAGGGGAACACTGAAGCTTTCTTT. Encoded protein: CASKKEGNTEAFF.